A single T cell receptor (beta chain) is shown here with its context. CDR3 length equals 19 residues. Trimming took 1 base from V and 7 from J, leaving 26 bases between them. The V gene's germline CDR1 is SGHTA and CDR2 FQGNSA. The data belong to a study of blood T cell repertoires in COVID-19. Repertoires were generated with immunoSEQ multiplex PCR, while TCRdb's copy carries only in-frame clones and drops some. The sample carries some 290,000 clones, roughly 89% recorded once. The TCR originated in a young woman who had recovered from COVID-19. Sequences were obtained from PBMCs or T cells enriched from blood (not recorded which). The rearrangement uses TRBV7-2 and TRBJ2-1, with D perhaps TRBD2 (5 bases). This CDR3 is CASSLEGTYIARGKNEQFF. The CDR3 nucleotides are TGTGCCAGCAGCTTAGAGGGCACATATATAGCCCGAGGGAAAAATGAGCAGTTCTTC.